This TCR beta chain was found in a study of shared clonotypes between healthy human individuals. Study-level background: Every donor yielded three CD4 naive, three CD4 memory, two CD8 naive and one CD8 memory plate.

Measured with immunoSEQ multiplex PCR; TCRdb has only the in-frame clones, and not every one. The sample comprises 2 million to 2.5 million clones, over 85% of which are singletons, and 0.1% to 0.15% rests with the top ten. The CDR3 sequence is 16 residues long. Caucasian adults residing in Nashville, Tennessee made up all the donors. The clonotype comes from a young man in good health. The rearrangement uses TRBV21-1 and TRBJ1-6. TRBV21-1 corresponds to a pseudogene. The sample taken for sequencing was naive CD4+ T cells sorted from blood. Noted subset: CD45RA+ positively selected. The CDR3 bases are TGTGCCAGCAGCGAAGAGAAGGGCGCCGTAAATTCACCCCTCCACTTT. Translation: CASSEEKGAVNSPLHF.